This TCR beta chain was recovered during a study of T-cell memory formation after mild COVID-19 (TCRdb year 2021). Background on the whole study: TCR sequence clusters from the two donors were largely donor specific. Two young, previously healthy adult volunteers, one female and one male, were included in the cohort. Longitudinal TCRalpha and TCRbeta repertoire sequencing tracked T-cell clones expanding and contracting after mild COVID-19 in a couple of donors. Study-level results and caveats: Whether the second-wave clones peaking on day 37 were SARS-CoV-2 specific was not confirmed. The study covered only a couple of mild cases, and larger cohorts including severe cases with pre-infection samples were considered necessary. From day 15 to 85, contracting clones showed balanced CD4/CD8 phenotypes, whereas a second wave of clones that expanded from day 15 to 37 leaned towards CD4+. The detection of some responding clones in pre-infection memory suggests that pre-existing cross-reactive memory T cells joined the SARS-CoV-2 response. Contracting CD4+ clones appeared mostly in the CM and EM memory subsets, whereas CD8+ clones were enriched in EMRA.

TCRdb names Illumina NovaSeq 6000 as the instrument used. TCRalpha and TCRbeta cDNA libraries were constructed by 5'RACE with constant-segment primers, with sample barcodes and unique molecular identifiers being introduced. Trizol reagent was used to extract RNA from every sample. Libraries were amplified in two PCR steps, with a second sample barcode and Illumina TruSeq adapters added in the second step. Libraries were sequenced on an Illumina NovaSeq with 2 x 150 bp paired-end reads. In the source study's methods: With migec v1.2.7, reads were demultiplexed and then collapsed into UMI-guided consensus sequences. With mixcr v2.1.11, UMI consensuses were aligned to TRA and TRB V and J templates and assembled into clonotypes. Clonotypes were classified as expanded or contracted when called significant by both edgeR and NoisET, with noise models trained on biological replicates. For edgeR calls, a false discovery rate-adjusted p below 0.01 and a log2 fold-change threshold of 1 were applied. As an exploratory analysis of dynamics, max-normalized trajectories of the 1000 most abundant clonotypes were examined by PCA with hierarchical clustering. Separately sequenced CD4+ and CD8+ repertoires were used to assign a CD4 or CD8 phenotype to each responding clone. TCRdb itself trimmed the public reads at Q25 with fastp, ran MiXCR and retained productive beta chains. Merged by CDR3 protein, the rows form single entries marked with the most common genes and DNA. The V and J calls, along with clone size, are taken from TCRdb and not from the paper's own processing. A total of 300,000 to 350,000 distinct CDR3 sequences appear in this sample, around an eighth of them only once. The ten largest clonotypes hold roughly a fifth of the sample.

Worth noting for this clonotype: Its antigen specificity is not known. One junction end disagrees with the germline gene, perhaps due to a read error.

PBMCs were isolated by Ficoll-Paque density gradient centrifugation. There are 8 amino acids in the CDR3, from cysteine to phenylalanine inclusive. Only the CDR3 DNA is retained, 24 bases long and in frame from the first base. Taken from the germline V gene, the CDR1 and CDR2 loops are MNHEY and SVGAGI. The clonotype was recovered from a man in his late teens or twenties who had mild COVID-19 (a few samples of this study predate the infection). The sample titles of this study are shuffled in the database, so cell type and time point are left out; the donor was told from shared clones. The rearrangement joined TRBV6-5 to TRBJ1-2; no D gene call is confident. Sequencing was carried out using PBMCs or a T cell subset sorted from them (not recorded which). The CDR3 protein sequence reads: CASGRIYF. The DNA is TGTGCCAGCGGAAGGATCTACTTC.